The 17 T cell receptor beta chains below come from one sample, sequenced in a study of naive and memory T cell subsets. Both TRBC1 and TRBC2 were covered by a beta constant-region primer of two equimolar oligonucleotides. Nested alpha and beta constant-region primers with the SP2 primer drove four PCR rounds on ligated cDNA. MiXCR was run by TCRdb on the UMI-ligation and nested PCR reads, yielding one entry per CDR3 protein. The profile shows about 34,000 distinct CDR3 sequences, about a fifth of them singletons. Sequenced input: effector memory CD4+ T cells from blood. The sample's subset: effector memory, CD45RA- CD27-. Source of these receptors: a human donor in good health.

The genes are TRBV30 and TRBJ2-3; D not certain. V was shortened by 2 bases and J by 7 bases, with 10 bases between the two germline ends. Germline CDR1 GTSNPN, CDR2 SVGIG (reference sequence). The CDR3 spans 12 residues. CDR3 in amino acids: CAWSIRAHTQYF. Written as DNA, the CDR3 is TGTGCCTGGAGTATCCGGGCCCATACGCAGTATTTT.

The CDR3 reads CASSITQVEQFF. DNA for the CDR3: TGCGCCAGCAGCATAACACAGGTAGAGCAGTTCTTC. The chain uses TRBV5-1 and TRBJ2-1; D is possibly TRBD1 (5 bases). This CDR3 is built from 12 residues. Between the trimmed V and J ends, which lost 4 bases and 10 bases, there was a span of 12 bases. The germline CDR1 and CDR2 sequences are SGHRS and YFSETQ.

This clonotype was counted only a few times. The chain has TRBV27 and TRBJ2-1; the D gene could be TRBD1 or TRBD2 (5 bases each). The CDR3 covers 11 residues. Germline V gives CDR1 MNHEY, CDR2 SMNVEV (reference sequence). Trimming took off 5 bases at V and 15 bases at J, with 14 bases between the two ends. The CDR3 DNA sequence: TGTGCCAGCAGTGCATGGGGGATCTGGTTCTTC. Protein sequence: CASSAWGIWFF.

The V call is TRBV14, the J call TRBJ2-7; no firm D call. Germline-derived CDR1 and CDR2 are SGHDN and FVKESK. V was trimmed by 1 base and J by 4 bases, leaving 11 bases between them. This CDR3 is built from 14 residues. CDR3 sequence (DNA): TGTGCCAGCAGCCAAGTTCGAGGAGCTTACGAGCAGTACTTC. Its protein is CASSQVRGAYEQYF.

This clonotype showed up just a few times. This chain connects TRBV6-5 to TRBJ1-5; D unclear. V was trimmed by 6 bases and J by 0 bases, leaving 12 bases between them. This CDR3 spans 15 amino acids. From germline, CDR1 is MNHEY and CDR2 SVGAGI. The CDR3 region has the DNA TGTGCCAGCAGGATCAGAATTTATAGCAATCAGCCCCAGCATTTT. This codes for CASRIRIYSNQPQHF.

V usage is TRBV29-1 and J usage is TRBJ2-2; D is perhaps TRBD2 (7 bases). V was trimmed by 4 bases and J by 7 bases, leaving 16 bases between them. Germline CDR1 reads SQVTM; CDR2 reads ANQGSEA. The CDR3 loop spans 14 amino acids. The CDR3 DNA follows: TGCAGCGTTGGGGGGCAGGGAGGGGTCGGGGAGCTGTTTTTT. Protein sequence: CSVGGQGGVGELFF.

This sequence joins TRBV2 and TRBJ1-2, with TRBD1 as a possible D gene (5 bases). With 7 bases removed from V and 9 bases from J, the gap between germline ends came to 15 bases. The V gene's germline CDR1 is SNHLY and CDR2 FYNNEI. The CDR3 has 12 residues. This CDR3 reads CASTTGGLSYTF. The CDR3 coding sequence is TGTGCCAGCACTACGGGGGGATTAAGCTACACCTTC.

Written as DNA, the CDR3 is TGCGCCAGCAGCTTGCATATTAGCGGCAATGAGCAGTTCTTC. Its translation is CASSLHISGNEQFF. This chain connects TRBV5-1 to TRBJ2-1; a weak D match, TRBD2 (6 bases). V dropped 1 base and J dropped 6 bases, with 11 bases sitting between them. From germline, CDR1 is SGHRS and CDR2 YFSETQ. The CDR3 totals 14 residues.

The chain joins TRBV12-3 or TRBV12-4 to TRBJ2-7; tentative D call: TRBD2 (6 bases). With 3 bases removed from V and 3 bases from J, the gap between germline ends came to 12 bases. This CDR3 is built from 14 residues. Here the CDR3 reads CASSFGDLNYEQYF. For the CDR3, the DNA is TGTGCCAGCAGTTTTGGGGACTTGAACTACGAGCAGTACTTC.

The rearrangement uses TRBV20-1 and TRBJ2-4; D possibly corresponds to TRBD1 (5 bases). This CDR3 contains 15 residues. V lost 6 bases, J lost 0 bases, and 15 bases lay in between. CDR1 is DFQATT, CDR2 SNEGSKA, per germline (reference sequence). CDR3 bases: TGCAGTGCACCCCCAGGGAAACTAGCCAAAAACATTCAGTACTTC. Translation: CSAPPGKLAKNIQYF.

This clonotype was picked up a small number of times. The CDR3 coding sequence is TGTGCCAGCAGTTACTCGTCGGGACAGGGGGCCTCCTACAATGAGCAGTTCTTC. It specifies CASSYSSGQGASYNEQFF. This chain connects TRBV6-2 or TRBV6-3 to TRBJ2-1, with 12 bases fitting TRBD1. Germline trimming cut 0 bases from V and 0 bases from J; bases unmatched to any gene: 3. The CDR3 consists of 18 residues. CDR1 is MNHEY and CDR2 is SVGEGT in the germline V gene.

The rearrangement uses TRBV28 and TRBJ2-3; D is unclear. Looked up from germline, CDR1 is MDHEN and CDR2 is SYDVKM. The CDR3 sequence is 15 residues long. V was clipped by 3 bases and J by 6 bases, with 16 bases between them. The CDR3 nucleotides read TGTGCCAGCAGTTTTTTTTCTGGAAGCAGCGATACGCAGTATTTT. Its protein is CASSFFSGSSDTQYF.

V gene TRBV4-1 combines with J gene TRBJ1-5; D is perhaps TRBD1 (6 bases). V gave up 4 bases and J gave up 6 bases, with 16 bases separating them. In germline, CDR1 is MGHRA, CDR2 YSYEKL. This CDR3 contains 15 residues. The CDR3 bases are TGCGCCAGCAGCCCGGGGCAGGGGTTGGGTCAGCCCCAGCATTTT. It encodes CASSPGQGLGQPQHF.

The rearrangement uses TRBV18 and TRBJ2-7, with TRBD1 identical over 9 bases. The germline V gene encodes CDR1 KGHSH and CDR2 LQKENI. CDR3 length: 14 residues. J lost 0 bases, V lost 4 bases, and 1 base had no gene match. The CDR3 coding sequence is TGTGCCAGCTCACGGACAGGGGACTCCTACGAGCAGTACTTC. It codes for CASSRTGDSYEQYF.

This clonotype was counted only a few times. The rearrangement links TRBV18 to TRBJ2-2; 9 bases line up with TRBD2. J lost 2 bases, V lost 1 base, and 8 bases had no gene match. The CDR3 sequence is 18 residues long. Germline V gene lookup returns CDR1 KGHSH and CDR2 LQKENI. DNA of the CDR3: TGTGCCAGCTCACCACTGCTAGCGGGATCTTCCAACACCGGGGAGCTGTTTTTT. It translates to CASSPLLAGSSNTGELFF.

J is TRBJ2-7 and V is TRBV5-6; D may match TRBD1 or TRBD2 (6 bases each). The germline gives CDR1 SGHDT, CDR2 YYEEEE. The CDR3 contains 17 residues. V dropped 0 bases and J dropped 3 bases, with 19 bases sitting between them. The CDR3 region has the DNA TGTGCCAGCAGCTTGGCCGGGGGCGGGATGACTTTCTACGAGCAGTACTTC. Translating gives CASSLAGGGMTFYEQYF.

The chain links TRBV4-1 to TRBJ2-7, with D hard to call. The germline CDR1 and CDR2 sequences are MGHRA and YSYEKL. This CDR3 spans 16 amino acids. V gave up 1 base and J gave up 5 bases, with 18 bases separating them. The CDR3: CASSQGPSFNVNEQYF. The CDR3 nucleotides are TGCGCCAGCAGCCAAGGGCCATCCTTTAATGTGAACGAGCAGTACTTC.